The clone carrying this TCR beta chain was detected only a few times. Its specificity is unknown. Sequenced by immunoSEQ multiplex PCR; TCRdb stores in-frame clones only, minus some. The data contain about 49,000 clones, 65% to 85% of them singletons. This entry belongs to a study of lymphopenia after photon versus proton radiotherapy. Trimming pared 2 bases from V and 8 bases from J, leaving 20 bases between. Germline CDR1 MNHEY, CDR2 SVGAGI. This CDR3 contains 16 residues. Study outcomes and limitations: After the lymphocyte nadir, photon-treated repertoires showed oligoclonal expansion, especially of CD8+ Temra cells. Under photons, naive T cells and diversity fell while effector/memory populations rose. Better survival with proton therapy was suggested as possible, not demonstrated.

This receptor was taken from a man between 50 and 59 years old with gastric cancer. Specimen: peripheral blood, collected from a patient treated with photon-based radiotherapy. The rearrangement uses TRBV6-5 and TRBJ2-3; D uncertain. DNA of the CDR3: TGTGCCAGCAGTTACGAGCCCAGTTCAAGGGCCGCTACGCAGTATTTT. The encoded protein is CASSYEPSSRAATQYF.